This T cell receptor (beta chain) was identified during a study of T cell responses to AZD1222 COVID-19 vaccine. CDR3 length: 12 amino acids. CDR1 MNHEY and CDR2 SVGEGT come from the germline V gene. V was trimmed by 4 bases and J by 9 bases, leaving 12 bases between them. TCRdb's table, derived via immunoSEQ multiplex PCR, lists solely in-frame clones and lacks some. Of around 180,000 clones listed, 90% to 95% are singletons. The receptor's source is an adult in good health. The chain carries TRBV6-2 or TRBV6-3 and TRBJ1-2; a weak D match, TRBD1 (5 bases). The sequences come from peripheral blood, collected on day 0 of AZD1222 vaccination. CDR3 bases: TGTGCCAGCAGTTCAGGGTCATATCGCTACACCTTC. Translating gives CASSSGSYRYTF.